Following are 21 T cell receptor beta chains from one sample sequenced in a study of shared clonotypes between healthy human individuals. Sequencing used immunoSEQ multiplex PCR; TCRdb keeps in-frame clones, though not all of them. The sample yields some 2,100,000 clones, more than 90% seen once. The sample comprised naive CD4+ T cells sorted from blood. Subset described: CD45RA+ positively selected. The receptors originated from a man aged 18 to 30 in good health.

The chain employs TRBV5-1 and TRBJ1-6, with D hard to call. Between the trimmed V and J ends, which lost 0 bases and 13 bases, there was a span of 8 bases. The CDR3 runs to 12 residues. Germline V gene data show CDR1 as SGHRS and CDR2 as YFSETQ. The CDR3: CASSLVGTPLHF. CDR3 bases: TGCGCCAGCAGCTTGGTAGGTACGCCCCTCCACTTT.

The chain has TRBV11-2 and TRBJ2-5; D unresolved. The CDR3 sequence is 14 residues long. Germline CDR1 is SGHAT and CDR2 is FQNNGV. Deletions cut 4 bases from V and 0 bases from J, with 9 bases between. CDR3 in DNA: TGTGCCAGCAGCTCCAGACTTAACCAAGAGACCCAGTACTTC. This gives the protein CASSSRLNQETQYF.

The chain couples TRBV6-1 to TRBJ1-5, with 8 bases matching TRBD1. V shed 4 bases and J 4 bases; nucleotides not matched to a gene: 6. CDR1 is MNHNS and CDR2 is SASEGT in the germline V gene. CDR3 length equals 15 residues. The DNA for the CDR3 is TGTGCCAGCAGTGGACAGGGGCAGGCAAATCAGCCCCAGCATTTT. Protein product: CASSGQGQANQPQHF.

V and J are TRBV9 and TRBJ1-3, with D unclear. Germline V gene lookup returns CDR1 SGDLS and CDR2 YYNGEE. The V end lost 0 bases, the J end lost 8 bases, and 15 bases lay between the germline ends. The CDR3 sequence is 15 residues long. CDR3 region: CASSVVDFEGDTIYF. In DNA, the CDR3 is TGTGCCAGCAGCGTAGTCGACTTCGAGGGAGACACCATATATTTT.

The chain couples TRBV5-4 to TRBJ2-7; 10 positions agree with TRBD2. Losses at the gene ends were 2 bases for V and 0 bases for J; bases not matched to a gene: 11. The germline V gene encodes CDR1 SGHNT and CDR2 YYREEE (reference sequence). The CDR3 has 18 residues. The DNA of the CDR3 is TGTGCCAGCAGCTTCGTGGGGAGGAGGACTAGCGGCTCCTACGAGCAGTACTTC. It codes for CASSFVGRRTSGSYEQYF.

A remark on this clone: Other DNA sequences in the sample encode the same CDR3. J is TRBJ1-4 and V is TRBV10-1, with D maybe TRBD1 (5 bases). The CDR3 contains 14 residues. Germline V gene data show CDR1 as WNHNN and CDR2 as SYGVQD (reference sequence). V lost 0 bases and J 5 bases, leaving 7 bases between the germline ends. In nucleotides, the CDR3 is TGCGCCAGCAGTGAGTCGGGGCAGAATGAAAAACTGTTTTTT. Residues: CASSESGQNEKLFF.

V and J are TRBV19 and TRBJ2-7; TRBD1 aligns across 7 bases. Germline V gene sequence: CDR1 LNHDA, CDR2 SQIVND (reference sequence). The CDR3 runs 14 residues. V lost 5 bases, J lost 3 bases, and 7 bases stayed unmatched. The CDR3 region is CASSLDREGYEQYF. As DNA, the CDR3 is TGTGCCAGTAGTCTTGACAGGGAAGGCTACGAGCAGTACTTC.

The chain recombines TRBV5-1 with TRBJ2-4, with 8 nucleotides matching TRBD2. V trimming: 0 bases; J trimming: 10 bases; junction bases outside the gene matches: 9. Germline CDR1 reads SGHRS; CDR2 reads YFSETQ. This CDR3 region has 15 residues. The CDR3, as DNA: TGCGCCAGCAGCTTGGAAGGGACTAGTGGCGGAATTCAGTACTTC. Translation gives CASSLEGTSGGIQYF.

CDR3 loop: CSASQSYEQYF. The CDR3 region has the DNA TGCAGTGCTAGCCAGTCCTACGAGCAGTACTTC. J is TRBJ2-7 and V is TRBV20-1; D unresolved. Trimming cost V 3 bases and J 1 base, with 4 bases left between them. The CDR3 totals 11 residues. The V gene's germline CDR1 is DFQATT and CDR2 SNEGSKA (reference sequence).

The genes are TRBV7-2 and TRBJ2-7; 7 bases are a match to TRBD1. The germline gives CDR1 SGHTA, CDR2 FQGNSA. This CDR3 comprises 18 residues. V trimming: 4 bases; J trimming: 4 bases; junction bases outside the gene matches: 19. This CDR3 reads CASSSPPGYGTAFYEQYF. The CDR3 nucleotides are TGTGCCAGCAGCTCCCCCCCCGGTTACGGGACAGCTTTTTACGAGCAGTACTTC. The full variable domain, in which reference TRBV7-2 and TRBJ2-7 provide the parts outside the CDR3, is GAGVSQSPSNKVTEKGKDVELRCDPISGHTALYWYRQSLGQGLEFLIYFQGNSAPDKSGLPSDRFSAERTGGSVSTLTIQRTQQEDSAVYLCASSSPPGYGTAFYEQYFGPGTRLTVT.

Remarks on this clone: The sample carries other DNA sequences with the same CDR3. The rearrangement joins TRBV10-1 to TRBJ2-4; the D is unclear. V was cut by 4 bases and J by 2 bases, with 6 bases left in between. Germline CDR1 and CDR2: WNHNN and SYGVQD (reference sequence). The CDR3 length is 13 residues. The CDR3 region is CASSAGTKNIQYF. CDR3 bases: TGCGCCAGCAGTGCTGGGACCAAAAACATTCAGTACTTC.

The J gene is TRBJ1-3, the V gene TRBV5-4, with unresolved D. The V gene's germline CDR1 is SGHNT and CDR2 YYREEE (reference sequence). V shed 0 bases and J shed 0 bases, with 13 bases lying between them. CDR3 length: 17 residues. The DNA for the CDR3 is TGTGCCAGCAGCTTGGTGATTTCGGTCGCCTCTGGAAACACCATATATTTT. Translating gives CASSLVISVASGNTIYF.

V and J are TRBV18 and TRBJ1-5, with TRBD1 matching 10 bases. In germline, CDR1 is KGHSH, CDR2 LQKENI. CDR3 length: 16 amino acids. The V segment lost 2 bases and the J segment 1 base; nucleotides outside the gene matches: 2. The chain's CDR3 is CASSPSGQGSNQPQHF. CDR3 sequence (DNA): TGTGCCAGCTCACCATCGGGACAGGGGAGCAATCAGCCCCAGCATTTT.

The V and J genes are TRBV12-5 and TRBJ2-3, with 8 bases lining up with TRBD1. This CDR3 is 15 amino acids long. Unmatched junction bases numbered 1, after V lost 1 base and J lost 1 base. Germline assignment: CDR1 LGHNT and CDR2 FRNRAP. CDR3 region: CASGLAGQGTDTQYF. CDR3 nucleotides: TGTGCTAGTGGTTTGGCGGGACAGGGCACAGATACGCAGTATTTT.

The chain couples TRBV10-3 to TRBJ1-1; possible D gene TRBD1, 5 bases. The length of the CDR3 is 12 residues. V dropped 9 bases and J dropped 3 bases, with 11 bases sitting between them. CDR1 ENHRY and CDR2 SYGVKD come from the germline V gene. CDR3 DNA: TGTGCCATGGGGATAGGGGACACTGAAGCTTTCTTT. Translating it yields CAMGIGDTEAFF.

The gene calls are TRBV25-1 and TRBJ1-5; no clear D gene. The CDR3 spans 14 residues. Germline V CDR1 and CDR2: MGHDK, SYGVNS. The V end was cut by 5 bases, the J end by 6 bases, with 14 bases between. CDR3 protein: CASSSFGNAQPQHF. The CDR3 DNA sequence: TGTGCCAGCAGTTCTTTTGGGAACGCTCAGCCCCAGCATTTT.

The J gene is TRBJ1-1, the V gene TRBV10-3; no clear D. The CDR3 spans 12 residues. V lost 3 bases and J 5 bases, leaving 7 bases between the germline ends. Germline CDR1 and CDR2: ENHRY and SYGVKD. The CDR3: CAISELETEAFF. The DNA for the CDR3 is TGTGCCATCAGTGAATTAGAGACTGAAGCTTTCTTT.

Remarks on this clone: Other DNA sequences in this sample translate to the same CDR3. The V gene is TRBV6-5, the J gene TRBJ2-7, with TRBD2 matching 7 bases. CDR1 and CDR2 from the germline V gene are MNHEY and SVGAGI. Trimming took 0 bases from V and 1 from J; bases not matched to a gene: 0. CDR3 length: 14 amino acids. CDR3 coding DNA: TGTGCCAGCAGTTACTCGCGGGGGTCCTACGAGCAGTACTTC. Translation: CASSYSRGSYEQYF.

The chain carries TRBV7-2 and TRBJ2-3; no definite D call. Trimming took off 0 bases at V and 2 bases at J, with 9 bases between the two ends. The CDR3 is 15 amino acids. Germline assignment: CDR1 SGHTA and CDR2 FQGNSA. The CDR3: CASSLALYLTDTQYF. The CDR3 DNA reads as TGTGCCAGCAGCTTAGCACTTTACCTCACAGATACGCAGTATTTT.

The chain links TRBV27 to TRBJ2-3; unclear D gene. Trimming stripped 7 bases from V and 2 bases from J, with 19 bases between. CDR1 and CDR2 (germline): MNHEY, SMNVEV (reference sequence). The CDR3 loop spans 16 amino acids. CDR3 DNA sequence: TGTGCCAGCAACAGTTTAGGCGGAGAGATCACAGATACGCAGTATTTT. Translation: CASNSLGGEITDTQYF.

The CDR3 loop reads CASSPAAVVNSPLHF. DNA of the CDR3: TGTGCCAGCTCACCGGCAGCTGTAGTTAATTCACCCCTCCACTTT. V and J are TRBV18 and TRBJ1-6; no definite D call. The CDR3 runs to 15 residues. V lost 3 bases to trimming and J lost 6 bases, with 12 bases between them. Germline lookup yields CDR1 KGHSH and CDR2 LQKENI.